This T cell receptor beta chain was identified during a study of blood T cell repertoires in COVID-19. Study as a whole: COVID-19 samples from acute and convalescent phases originated in the United States, Italy and Spain. T cells, B-cell-depleted T cells, or PBMCs supplied cDNA or gDNA.

How the authors handled the data: The assay estimated nucleated cells by amplifying reference gene primers. The protocol was immunoSEQ multiplex PCR, while the TCRdb copy is restricted to in-frame clones and leaves out a portion. V, J and clone size were drawn from that table, and D and trimming were deduced from the DNA. The table lists around 270,000 clones, around 84% of them singletons, with less than 5% in the top ten. Germline CDR1 SQVTM, CDR2 ANQGSEA. The CDR3 is 14 residues long. The ends were cut back, 7 bases at V and 7 bases at J, with 20 bases in the middle. The chain has TRBV29-1 and TRBJ2-1, with a tentative D call TRBD1 (5 bases). The sample taken for sequencing was peripheral blood. The TCR comes from a man aged 60 to 69 with acute or convalescent COVID-19. CDR3 loop: CSGQGVLLGNEQFF. The CDR3 region has the DNA TGCAGCGGGCAGGGTGTCCTTCTGGGGAATGAGCAGTTCTTC.